A single sample is the source of the 16 T cell receptor beta chains below, sequenced in a study of PD-L1 blockade in urothelial cancer. Using immunoSEQ multiplex PCR, the repertoire was profiled, and TCRdb retains in-frame clones only, with some absent. This sample has over 20,000 clones, with about 86% found just once. The sequencing here drew on PBMCs, taken around atezolizumab (anti-PD-L1) treatment. All receptors derive from a man in his fifties or sixties with urothelial cancer.

This chain links TRBV20-1 with TRBJ1-2; no clear D gene. The CDR3 runs to 9 residues. Germline V gene sequence: CDR1 DFQATT, CDR2 SNEGSKA (reference sequence). V gave up 6 bases and J gave up 8 bases, with 7 bases separating them. DNA for the CDR3: TGCAGTGCGAACGGGGGCTACACCTTC. Protein product: CSANGGYTF.

The chain is built from TRBV19 and TRBJ2-5, with 14 bases matching TRBD2. CDR3 length: 17 amino acids. The junction had 3 bases not matched to a gene; V was cut back by 2 bases and J by 1 base. In germline, CDR1 is LNHDA, CDR2 SQIVND (reference sequence). CDR3 in amino acids: CASSIIGLAGGQETQYF. CDR3 nucleotides: TGTGCCAGTAGTATAATTGGACTAGCGGGGGGCCAAGAGACCCAGTACTTC.

This chain connects TRBV5-1 to TRBJ1-5, with 7 bases matching TRBD1. CDR1 is SGHRS, CDR2 YFSETQ, per germline. Germline trimming cut 0 bases from V and 3 bases from J; bases unmatched to any gene: 3. The CDR3 contains 15 residues. CDR3 protein: CASSLGGGVNQPQHF. Here the CDR3 DNA reads TGCGCCAGCAGCTTGGGAGGGGGCGTCAATCAGCCCCAGCATTTT.

The genes are TRBV5-1 and TRBJ2-5, with TRBD2 identical over 8 bases. Germline values: CDR1 SGHRS, CDR2 YFSETQ. CDR3 length: 14 residues. The trim removed 4 bases at V and 5 bases at J, leaving 7 bases unmatched. CDR3 sequence: CASSAGLVEETQYF. CDR3 DNA: TGCGCCAGCAGCGCGGGACTAGTAGAGGAGACCCAGTACTTC.

The DNA of the CDR3 is TGCGCCAGCAGCCTACAGAGTTCGGGGGAAAAACTGTTTTTT. This encodes CASSLQSSGEKLFF. V and J are TRBV5-1 and TRBJ1-4; D gene unclear. The CDR3 runs to 14 residues. Between the trimmed V and J ends, which lost 4 bases and 8 bases, there was a span of 15 bases. CDR1 SGHRS and CDR2 YFSETQ come from the germline V gene.

The chain employs TRBV5-1 and TRBJ2-1, with 11 bases matching TRBD1. The length of the CDR3 is 15 residues. Germline V gene sequence: CDR1 SGHRS, CDR2 YFSETQ. J gave up 7 bases and V 4 bases, and 7 bases lay outside the gene matches. The CDR3 sequence is CASSVGDRGSNEQFF. The CDR3 DNA sequence: TGCGCCAGCAGCGTGGGGGACAGGGGGTCGAATGAGCAGTTCTTC. Based on the CDR3 plus reference TRBV5-1 and TRBJ2-1, the full variable domain is KAGVTQTPRYLIKTRGQQVTLSCSPISGHRSVSWYQQTPGQGLQFLFEYFSETQRNKGNFPGRFSGRQFSNSRSEMNVSTLELGDSALYLCASSVGDRGSNEQFFGPGTRLTVL.

The rearrangement joins TRBV19 to TRBJ2-1, with a weak D call TRBD1 (5 bases). The germline CDR1 and CDR2 sequences are LNHDA and SQIVND (reference sequence). This CDR3 is built from 14 residues. V lost 6 bases to trimming and J lost 3 bases, with 12 bases between them. CDR3 loop: CASSPGIGYNEQFF. The CDR3, as DNA: TGTGCCAGTAGCCCAGGGATTGGCTACAATGAGCAGTTCTTC.

The rearrangement joins TRBV29-1 to TRBJ2-5; D unresolved. The closer fit of TRBJ2-7 to the DNA end suggests the J call may be wrong. In germline, CDR1 is SQVTM, CDR2 ANQGSEA. The CDR3 is made up of 11 amino acids. CDR3 DNA: TGCAGCGTTGGCCTTTCGTACGAGCAGTACTTC. Translated: CSVGLSYEQYF.

This clone is categorized as medium-sized. The chain couples TRBV19 to TRBJ2-1; no clear D gene. V was pared by 1 base and J by 8 bases, with 12 bases between. Germline lookup yields CDR1 LNHDA and CDR2 SQIVND (reference sequence). The CDR3 length is 14 residues. CDR3 region: CASSIVPAMYEQFF. DNA of the CDR3: TGTGCCAGTAGTATAGTGCCAGCGATGTATGAGCAGTTCTTC.

This chain links TRBV21-1 with TRBJ1-4; TRBD1 is the table's D call and was not checked against the DNA. TRBV21-1 is a pseudogene segment. The CDR3 consists of 14 residues. CDR3 region: CASSYRQGPEKLFF. The CDR3 nucleotides read TGTGCCAGCAGCTATCGACAGGGTCCCGAAAAACTGTTTTTT.

The V call is TRBV10-2, the J call TRBJ2-7; 8 positions agree with TRBD2. The trim removed 7 bases at V and 0 bases at J, leaving 2 bases unmatched. CDR1 is WSHSY and CDR2 is SAAADI in the germline V gene. There are 13 residues in the CDR3. CDR3 sequence reads: CASKGTSSYEQYF. CDR3 nucleotides: TGCGCCAGCAAAGGGACTAGCTCCTACGAGCAGTACTTC.

This chain uses TRBV30 with TRBJ1-3; D is ambiguous. Trimming pared 1 base from V and 4 bases from J, leaving 14 bases between. The CDR3 runs to 15 residues. Germline V gene lookup returns CDR1 GTSNPN and CDR2 SVGIG (reference sequence). The CDR3 sequence: CAWSEYPLRGNTIYF. CDR3 sequence (DNA): TGTGCCTGGAGTGAATACCCCCTGCGCGGAAACACCATATATTTT. Drawing the rest from reference TRBV30 and TRBJ1-3, the complete variable domain is SQTIHQWPATLVQPVGSPLSLECTVEGTSNPNLYWYRQAAGRGLQLLFYSVGIGQISSEVPQNLSASRPQDRQFILSSKKLLLSDSGFYLCAWSEYPLRGNTIYFGEGSWLTVV.

The V gene is TRBV11-3, the J gene TRBJ2-7, with D maybe TRBD1 (6 bases). Germline CDR1 SGHNT, CDR2 YENEEA. Trimming stripped 4 bases from V and 2 bases from J, with 21 bases between. The CDR3 has 17 residues. CDR3 in amino acids: CASSSGDGRGIAYEQYF. The CDR3 DNA reads TGTGCCAGCAGCTCTGGGGATGGCAGGGGAATCGCCTACGAGCAGTACTTC.

This clone occurred once. The chain uses TRBV7-3 and TRBJ2-5; 9 nucleotides line up with TRBD1. V was pared by 1 base and J by 4 bases, with 1 base of the junction left unmatched. The V gene's germline CDR1 is SGHTA and CDR2 FQGTGA. The CDR3 totals 14 residues. The CDR3 region is CASSLKDRGETQYF. In DNA, the CDR3 is TGTGCCAGCAGCTTAAAGGACAGGGGAGAGACCCAGTACTTC.

This clone showed up just a few times. The genes are TRBV27 and TRBJ1-3, with D hard to call. V was trimmed by 6 bases and J by 0 bases, leaving 6 bases between them. The CDR3 extends over 13 amino acids. Looked up from germline, CDR1 is MNHEY and CDR2 is SMNVEV (reference sequence). The CDR3 nucleotides are TGTGCCAGCAGATCAGGCTCTGGAAACACCATATATTTT. Protein product: CASRSGSGNTIYF.

The gene calls are TRBV7-9 and TRBJ2-7; D possibly corresponds to TRBD2 (5 bases). V was cut by 3 bases and J by 4 bases, with 10 bases left in between. Germline assignment: CDR1 SEHNR and CDR2 FQNEAQ (reference sequence). CDR3 length: 13 residues. The CDR3 DNA reads as TGTGCCAGCAGCTTTTTAGCGTCGTACGAGCAGTACTTC. This sequence encodes CASSFLASYEQYF.